This passage covers 21 T cell receptor beta chains from one sample sequenced in a study of T cells in Graves' hyperthyroidism and ophthalmopathy. What was amplified from RNA transcripts were TCR beta CDR3 regions. Using the HTBI primer set, a first-round RT-PCR was run on the TCR CDR3. TCRdb passed the multiplex PCR reads through MiXCR, listing each CDR3 protein once. The data contain more than 650,000 distinct CDR3 sequences, 13% to 15% of them singletons. Sequenced: blood. These receptors were taken from a woman aged 18-29 years with Graves' hyperthyroidism.

The V gene is TRBV25-1, the J gene TRBJ2-5; either TRBD1 or TRBD2 may fit D (6 bases each). Between the trimmed V and J ends, which lost 2 bases and 5 bases, there was a span of 15 bases. In germline, CDR1 is MGHDK, CDR2 SYGVNS. This CDR3 is 15 amino acids long. The CDR3 sequence is CASSEPRGPGETQYF. The DNA of the CDR3 is TGTGCCAGCAGTGAACCTCGGGGGCCGGGTGAGACCCAGTACTTC.

This clonotype was recorded at least ten times. V is TRBV28 and J is TRBJ2-6; 8 nucleotides agree with TRBD1. V shed 6 bases, J shed 4 bases, and the junction held 5 bases outside the gene matches. Germline V gene data show CDR1 as MDHEN and CDR2 as SYDVKM. The CDR3 spans 15 residues. The CDR3 region has the DNA TGTGCCAGCAGCCCAGGGGGCTGGGGGGCCAACGTCCTGACTTTC. Translating it yields CASSPGGWGANVLTF.

The sample holds a few counts of this clonotype. V gene TRBV6-2 or TRBV6-3 combines with J gene TRBJ1-1, with 8 nucleotides matching TRBD1. The CDR3 has 15 amino acids. Germline V gives CDR1 MNHEY, CDR2 SVGEGT. Germline trimming cut 7 bases from V and 2 bases from J; bases unmatched to any gene: 9. CDR3: CASITSGGRNTEAFF. The CDR3 nucleotides read TGTGCCAGCATAACCTCAGGGGGCCGAAACACTGAAGCTTTCTTT.

The rearrangement uses TRBV6-2 or TRBV6-3 and TRBJ1-5; the D is unclear. The CDR3 contains 12 residues. Trimming left V 2 bases short and J 5 bases short, with 4 bases between. Germline CDR1 and CDR2: MNHEY and SVGEGT. The CDR3 loop reads CASSYSHQPQHF. The CDR3 bases are TGTGCCAGCAGTTACAGCCATCAGCCCCAGCATTTT.

The chain recombines TRBV4-1 with TRBJ2-5, with 8 bases fitting TRBD2. Germline trimming cut 4 bases from V and 7 bases from J; bases unmatched to any gene: 20. The CDR3 spans 18 residues. CDR1 and CDR2 from the germline V gene are MGHRA and YSYEKL. The CDR3 DNA reads as TGCGCCAGCAGCCTAAGATCACTAGCGGAGCTGACCTCGGGGACCCAGTACTTC. Translation: CASSLRSLAELTSGTQYF.

This clonotype appeared many times. The V gene is TRBV9, the J gene TRBJ1-3; no reliable D call. CDR3 size: 11 residues. Deletions cut 3 bases from V and 9 bases from J, with 7 bases between. Germline V gives CDR1 SGDLS, CDR2 YYNGEE. The CDR3 loop reads CASSAGGTIYF. CDR3 coding DNA: TGTGCCAGCAGCGCAGGCGGCACCATATATTTT.

The chain combines TRBV12-3 or TRBV12-4 with TRBJ1-4; D possibly corresponds to TRBD1 (5 bases). This CDR3 spans 15 amino acids. The germline V and J ends were trimmed by 7 bases and 2 bases, with 14 bases remaining between them. In DNA, the CDR3 is TGTGCCAGCACCCCTAAGGGGTCTACTAATGAAAAACTGTTTTTT. Translating it yields CASTPKGSTNEKLFF.

The table lists this clonotype with a few counts. The V gene is TRBV19, the J gene TRBJ1-5; D gene unclear. Germline CDR1 and CDR2: LNHDA and SQIVND (reference sequence). Trimming took 3 bases from V and 3 from J, leaving 12 bases between them. The CDR3 extends over 15 amino acids. The CDR3 DNA reads TGTGCCAGTAGTATCGAAGGCAGAGACAATCAGCCCCAGCATTTT. As protein: CASSIEGRDNQPQHF.

The rearrangement links TRBV7-9 to TRBJ2-7, with D maybe TRBD2 (5 bases). This CDR3 contains 15 residues. CDR1 and CDR2 from the germline V gene are SEHNR and FQNEAQ (reference sequence). V was trimmed by 0 bases and J by 4 bases, leaving 13 bases between them. Here the CDR3 DNA reads TGTGCCAGCAGCTTAGCGTCCGGGATCAATTACGAGCAGTACTTC. This sequence encodes CASSLASGINYEQYF.

Ten or more counts support this clonotype. The rearrangement links TRBV2 to TRBJ1-2; TRBD1 matches at 9 bases. Germline loops: CDR1 SNHLY, CDR2 FYNNEI. With V trimmed by 6 bases and J by 2 bases, 4 bases remained unmatched. This CDR3 contains 14 residues. CDR3 in amino acids: CASRAGTGNYGYTF. CDR3 bases: TGTGCCAGCAGGGCCGGGACAGGGAACTATGGCTACACCTTC.

The sample holds many counts of this clonotype. This CDR3 reads CAGGTAYGEQYF. CDR3 coding DNA: TGTGCCGGGGGGACAGCTTATGGAGAGCAGTACTTC. The chain joins TRBV30 to TRBJ2-7, with D possibly TRBD1 on 7 matching bases. Germline assignment: CDR1 GTSNPN and CDR2 SVGIG (reference sequence). Trimming took off 8 bases at V and 7 bases at J, with 18 bases between the two ends. The CDR3 consists of 12 residues.

This clonotype has at least ten counts. This sequence joins TRBV27 and TRBJ2-7; D gene uncertain. V was shortened by 0 bases and J by 6 bases, with 6 bases between the two germline ends. The CDR3 consists of 12 residues. Germline-derived CDR1 and CDR2 are MNHEY and SMNVEV (reference sequence). CDR3 in amino acids: CASSLSGGEQYF. The DNA of the CDR3 is TGTGCCAGCAGTTTATCGGGTGGCGAGCAGTACTTC.

In this sample, this clonotype turned up a few times. The chain couples TRBV18 to TRBJ2-1; a weak D match, TRBD2 (5 bases). Per germline, CDR1 KGHSH and CDR2 LQKENI. V lost 3 bases, J lost 5 bases, and 11 bases lay in between. The CDR3 is made up of 14 amino acids. CDR3 protein: CASSPWTGDNEQFF. The DNA of the CDR3 is TGTGCCAGCTCACCCTGGACTGGCGACAATGAGCAGTTCTTC.

This clonotype was seen ten or more times. The chain carries TRBV27 and TRBJ2-3; tentative D call: TRBD2 (7 bases). The V gene's germline CDR1 is MNHEY and CDR2 SMNVEV (reference sequence). Trimming took off 6 bases at V and 2 bases at J, with 15 bases between the two ends. This CDR3 comprises 15 residues. The CDR3: CASRSGGGVTDTQYF. The CDR3 DNA follows: TGTGCCAGCAGGTCCGGCGGGGGCGTCACAGATACGCAGTATTTT.

Concerning this clonotype: With a much larger clone just one base away, this may be a read error. The CDR3 end shows no conserved phenylalanine or tryptophan, and so a read error is likely. The V call is TRBV7-2, the J call TRBJ2-5; D perhaps matches TRBD1 (6 bases). This CDR3 contains 15 residues. Germline CDR1 SGHTA, CDR2 FQGNSA. V lost 0 bases and J 4 bases, leaving 12 bases between the germline ends. The chain's CDR3 is CASSLATGRLETQYL. CDR3 in DNA: TGTGCCAGCAGCTTAGCGACAGGTCGATTAGAGACCCAGTACCTC.

In its sample, this clonotype was seen many times. The chain couples TRBV20-1 to TRBJ2-2, with D possibly TRBD1 on 6 matching bases. Trimming cost V 3 bases and J 6 bases, with 17 bases left between them. CDR1 is DFQATT, CDR2 SNEGSKA, per germline (reference sequence). This CDR3 is 15 amino acids long. CDR3 DNA: TGCAGTGCTAGCGGACAGTTCGTGTCTGCCGGGGAGCTGTTTTTT. This codes for CSASGQFVSAGELFF.

This clonotype has ten or more counts. The chain links TRBV27 to TRBJ1-2, with D possibly TRBD1 on 5 matching bases. Germline assignment: CDR1 MNHEY and CDR2 SMNVEV (reference sequence). This CDR3 is built from 14 residues. The V end lost 6 bases, the J end lost 8 bases, and 19 bases lay between the germline ends. For the CDR3, the DNA is TGTGCCAGCAGCTGGGGCAGGTGGGGAAGAGGCTACACCTTC. Protein product: CASSWGRWGRGYTF.

There are a few counts of this clonotype. The V call is TRBV29-1, the J call TRBJ2-4; TRBD1 agrees at 10 bases. In germline, CDR1 is SQVTM, CDR2 ANQGSEA. The CDR3 extends over 14 amino acids. Losses at the gene ends were 5 bases for V and 9 bases for J; bases not matched to a gene: 10. CDR3 in amino acids: CSVRLGQGWAIQYF. The DNA for the CDR3 is TGCAGCGTTCGGTTGGGACAGGGGTGGGCCATTCAGTACTTC.

The CDR3 protein is CASTNGGGRGDEQFF. DNA of the CDR3: TGTGCCAGCACTAACGGGGGAGGCAGAGGCGATGAGCAGTTCTTC. The gene calls are TRBV6-1 and TRBJ2-1; tentative D call: TRBD2 (6 bases). The CDR3 sequence is 15 residues long. The germline V gene encodes CDR1 MNHNS and CDR2 SASEGT. V lost 7 bases and J lost 8, with 21 bases in between.

V and J are TRBV4-1 and TRBJ2-2; TRBD2 matches at 8 bases. The CDR3 is 16 residues long. Germline loops: CDR1 MGHRA, CDR2 YSYEKL. The V gene end was trimmed by 8 bases and the J gene end by 3 bases; junction bases not matched to a gene: 11. In nucleotides, the CDR3 is TGCGCCAGCGCCCCGGTGCGGGAGGTCTACACCGGGGAGCTGTTTTTT. Amino acids: CASAPVREVYTGELFF.

Many counts were recorded for this clonotype. The V gene is TRBV18, the J gene TRBJ2-3; TRBD2 matches 7 bases. The V and J ends lost 0 bases and 6 bases, in that order; junction bases with no gene match: 6. Germline-derived CDR1 and CDR2 are KGHSH and LQKENI. CDR3 length: 15 amino acids. CDR3 sequence: CASSPPAGARDTQYF. DNA of the CDR3: TGTGCCAGCTCACCACCCGCGGGAGCAAGGGATACGCAGTATTTT.